The 27 T cell receptor beta chains in this list originate from one sample, sequenced in a study of blood T cell repertoires in COVID-19. Clones were sequenced by immunoSEQ multiplex PCR, and TCRdb holds only the in-frame ones, with some missing. Found here are about 80,000 clones, approximately 86% of them singletons; the top ten hold approximately 20%. Sequencing was carried out using peripheral blood. These receptors originate from a man older than 75 with active or convalescent COVID-19.

The chain combines TRBV7-2 with TRBJ2-1; 9 bases are shared with TRBD1. Germline CDR1 SGHTA, CDR2 FQGNSA. J gave up 7 bases and V 1 base, and 5 bases lay outside the gene matches. The CDR3 extends over 15 amino acids. The DNA for the CDR3 is TGTGCCAGCAGCTTAGGGTCGACAGGGGGTAATGAGCAGTTCTTC. It encodes CASSLGSTGGNEQFF.

The CDR3: CASSLAWSRSGELFF. In DNA, the CDR3 is TGTGCCAGCAGCTTAGCGTGGAGTCGGTCTGGGGAGCTGTTTTTT. The chain carries TRBV7-2 and TRBJ2-2; D not certain. CDR1 is SGHTA, CDR2 FQGNSA, per germline. Trimming left V 0 bases short and J 8 bases short, with 13 bases between. CDR3 length equals 15 residues.

The genes are TRBV3-1 (or the pseudogene TRBV3-2) and TRBJ2-3, with 13 bases identical to TRBD2. Germline V CDR1 and CDR2: LGHDT, YNNKEL (reference sequence). The V and J ends lost 1 base and 2 bases, in that order; junction bases with no gene match: 6. The CDR3 has 18 residues. DNA for the CDR3: TGTGCCAGCAGCCAAGGAACGACTAGCGGGGGGCCCACAGATACGCAGTATTTT. This codes for CASSQGTTSGGPTDTQYF.

The J gene is TRBJ1-2, the V gene TRBV5-5; D gene ambiguous. V gave up 1 base and J gave up 1 base, with 11 bases separating them. In germline, CDR1 is SGHKS, CDR2 YYEKEE (reference sequence). CDR3 length: 15 residues. The CDR3 here is CASSLSNSFNYGYTF. CDR3 coding DNA: TGTGCCAGCAGCTTGTCTAACAGCTTTAACTATGGCTACACCTTC. Using reference TRBV5-5 and TRBJ1-2 for the parts outside the CDR3, the full variable domain is DAGVTQSPTHLIKTRGQQVTLRCSPISGHKSVSWYQQVLGQGPQFIFQYYEKEERGRGNFPDRFSARQFPNYSSELNVNALLLGDSALYLCASSLSNSFNYGYTFGSGTRLTVV.

This chain uses TRBV5-8 with TRBJ2-5, with TRBD2 identical over 7 bases. The CDR3 is 16 amino acids. CDR1 is SGHTS, CDR2 YDEGEE, per germline. Trimming took 0 bases from V and 0 from J; bases not matched to a gene: 5. The CDR3 spells CASSLGLAKYQETQYF. The CDR3 DNA sequence: TGTGCCAGCAGCTTGGGACTAGCTAAGTACCAAGAGACCCAGTACTTC.

This clone was counted only a few times. The CDR3 is CASSLPHSTSSSGANVLTF. The CDR3 DNA sequence: TGTGCCAGCTCACTCCCTCACTCTACTAGCAGCTCTGGGGCCAACGTCCTGACTTTC. The J gene is TRBJ2-6, the V gene TRBV18; possible D gene TRBD2, 6 bases. Germline V lookup: CDR1 KGHSH, CDR2 LQKENI. Trimming pared 4 bases from V and 0 bases from J, leaving 19 bases between. CDR3 length equals 19 residues.

The V and J genes are TRBV21-1 and TRBJ2-3; the table gives TRBD2 as D, unverified against the DNA. TRBV21-1 is listed as a pseudogene. This CDR3 spans 15 amino acids. The CDR3 here is CASEWTSGVPDTQYF. CDR3 bases: TGTGCCAGCGAATGGACTAGCGGGGTTCCAGATACGCAGTATTTT.

This clone was detected once. The chain has TRBV28 and TRBJ1-6; D perhaps matches TRBD1 (5 bases). CDR1 is MDHEN and CDR2 is SYDVKM in the germline V gene. The V end lost 6 bases, the J end lost 10 bases, and 16 bases lay between the germline ends. The CDR3 contains 14 residues. CDR3: CASSWAWRDSPLHF. In nucleotides, the CDR3 is TGTGCCAGCAGCTGGGCTTGGAGGGACTCACCCCTCCACTTT.

Remarks on this clone: At one end, the junction sequence differs from germline, possibly due to a read error. The rearrangement uses TRBV7-7 and TRBJ1-3; D unresolved. Germline V gives CDR1 SSHAT, CDR2 FNYEAQ (reference sequence). The CDR3 is made up of 13 amino acids. The CDR3 DNA is TGTGCTAGCAGCTTAACAGCTGGAAACACCATATATTTT. As protein: CASSLTAGNTIYF. The full variable domain, its missing parts supplied by reference TRBV7-7 and TRBJ1-3, is GAGVSQSPRYKVTKRGQDVTLRCDPISSHATLYWYQQALGQGPEFLTYFNYEAQPDKSGLPSDRFSAERPEGSISTLTIQRTEQRDSAMYRCASSLTAGNTIYFGEGSWLTVV.

This clone has only a few counts. This chain uses TRBV3-1 (or the pseudogene TRBV3-2) with TRBJ1-1, with 9 bases identical to TRBD1. V lost 4 bases and J lost 5; bases outside the gene matches: 8. CDR3 length: 15 amino acids. The germline CDR1 and CDR2 sequences are LGHDT and YNNKEL (reference sequence). CDR3 protein: CASSRRQGGETEAFF. The CDR3 DNA reads TGTGCCAGCAGCCGGAGACAGGGGGGGGAAACTGAAGCTTTCTTT.

The chain has TRBV2 and TRBJ1-4; D uncertain. Germline loops: CDR1 SNHLY, CDR2 FYNNEI. The CDR3 extends over 13 amino acids. V lost 1 base and J 8 bases, leaving 8 bases between the germline ends. DNA of the CDR3: TGTGCCAGCAGTGAAGGGGGAGGGGAAAAACTGTTTTTT. Its translation: CASSEGGGEKLFF.

The V gene is TRBV2, the J gene TRBJ1-6, with TRBD1 as a possible D gene (5 bases). The CDR3 is 14 residues long. Germline V CDR1 and CDR2: SNHLY, FYNNEI. The V end lost 9 bases, the J end lost 9 bases, and 18 bases lay between the germline ends. The CDR3 DNA sequence: TGTGCCAGTGTTAAAGAGCAGGGAGGTTCACCCCTCCACTTT. It specifies CASVKEQGGSPLHF.

The chain links TRBV28 to TRBJ1-5; D is ambiguous. CDR3 size: 17 residues. Germline V gives CDR1 MDHEN, CDR2 SYDVKM. V lost 6 bases, J lost 0 bases, and 18 bases lay in between. In nucleotides, the CDR3 is TGTGCCAGCAGGACATCGAAGGCAGGTTATAGCAATCAGCCCCAGCATTTT. It yields the protein CASRTSKAGYSNQPQHF.

The J gene is TRBJ1-2, the V gene TRBV6-5, with D perhaps matching TRBD1 (5 bases). The germline V gene encodes CDR1 MNHEY and CDR2 SVGAGI. V lost 0 bases and J 8 bases, leaving 16 bases between the germline ends. The CDR3 runs to 15 residues. CDR3 nucleotides: TGTGCCAGCAGTTACTCGTTTCGGGGGGGTGGAGGCTACACCTTC. It encodes CASSYSFRGGGGYTF.

Worth noting for this clone: Compared with germline, one end of the junction differs, possibly owing to a read error. The chain is built from TRBV12-3 or TRBV12-4 and TRBJ2-5; D perhaps matches TRBD1 (6 bases). CDR3 size: 11 residues. CDR3 protein: CASSSGQTVHF. CDR3 coding DNA: TGTGCCAGCAGTTCTGGACAGACCGTGCACTTC.

The chain couples TRBV6-1 to TRBJ2-5; TRBD1 matches at 8 bases. Trimming cost V 3 bases and J 3 bases; bases outside gene matches: 3. The CDR3 sequence is 14 residues long. CDR1 is MNHNS, CDR2 SASEGT, per germline. CDR3 in amino acids: CASSDADREETQYF. CDR3 nucleotide sequence: TGTGCCAGCAGTGACGCGGACAGGGAAGAGACCCAGTACTTC.

The V and J genes are TRBV5-5 and TRBJ2-7; a possible D gene is TRBD2 (5 bases). This CDR3 spans 15 amino acids. With 0 bases removed from V and 1 base from J, the gap between germline ends came to 11 bases. CDR1 is SGHKS and CDR2 is YYEKEE in the germline V gene (reference sequence). The CDR3 region has the DNA TGTGCCAGCAGCTTGGGTAACGGGATTTCCTACGAGCAGTACGTC. The encoded protein is CASSLGNGISYEQYV.

This chain joins TRBV18 and TRBJ1-2; D uncertain. Looked up from germline, CDR1 is KGHSH and CDR2 is LQKENI. The V end lost 3 bases, the J end lost 4 bases, and 9 bases lay between the germline ends. The CDR3 totals 13 residues. The CDR3 region is CASSPRLSYGYTF. CDR3 sequence (DNA): TGTGCCAGCTCACCGAGGCTATCCTATGGCTACACCTTC.

The chain employs TRBV7-9 and TRBJ1-4, with D possibly being TRBD1 (5 bases). In germline, CDR1 is SEHNR, CDR2 FQNEAQ (reference sequence). The length of the CDR3 is 13 residues. Trimming stripped 2 bases from V and 8 bases from J, with 9 bases between. CDR3 sequence: CASSLTAGEKLFF. In nucleotides, the CDR3 is TGTGCCAGCAGCTTAACGGCAGGGGAAAAACTGTTTTTT.

V usage is TRBV6-5 and J usage is TRBJ2-5; 10 bases fit TRBD2. V lost 7 bases and J lost 4; bases outside the gene matches: 6. The CDR3 length is 14 residues. CDR1 is MNHEY and CDR2 is SVGAGI in the germline V gene. This CDR3 is CASKVAGGRETQYF. The DNA of the CDR3 is TGTGCCAGCAAAGTAGCGGGGGGTAGAGAGACCCAGTACTTC.

The CDR3 reads CASKGQGTTEAFF. The DNA of the CDR3 is TGTGCCAGCAAGGGACAGGGAACGACTGAAGCTTTCTTT. The chain links TRBV3-1 (or the pseudogene TRBV3-2) to TRBJ1-1, with 9 nucleotides matching TRBD1. The CDR3 extends over 13 amino acids. Germline CDR1 and CDR2: LGHDT and YNNKEL (reference sequence). Trimming took 7 bases from V and 5 from J; bases not matched to a gene: 5.

The chain couples TRBV2 to TRBJ1-6, with 7 nucleotides matching TRBD1. The V segment lost 0 bases and the J segment 8 bases; nucleotides outside the gene matches: 7. CDR3 length: 16 amino acids. Germline V gives CDR1 SNHLY, CDR2 FYNNEI. CDR3 in DNA: TGTGCCAGCAGTGAAGCGCAGGGGACAGCTTATTCACCCCTCCACTTT. It translates to CASSEAQGTAYSPLHF.

The V and J genes are TRBV28 and TRBJ2-1; no firm D call. The CDR3 loop spans 13 amino acids. V dropped 6 bases and J dropped 6 bases, with 12 bases sitting between them. From germline, CDR1 is MDHEN and CDR2 SYDVKM. The CDR3 DNA reads TGTGCCAGCAGCCAGATATCTGCCAATGAGCAGTTCTTC. It is translated as CASSQISANEQFF.

The CDR3 sequence: CASSTGQTNTGELFF. The DNA of the CDR3 is TGTGCCAGCAGCACTGGACAAACGAACACCGGGGAGCTGTTTTTT. V is TRBV5-6 and J is TRBJ2-2, with D possibly TRBD1 on 5 matching bases. V was pared by 4 bases and J by 0 bases, with 10 bases between. This CDR3 region has 15 residues. The germline CDR1 and CDR2 sequences are SGHDT and YYEEEE.

The rearrangement uses TRBV15 and TRBJ1-2; D possibly corresponds to TRBD1 (6 bases). The CDR3 runs 14 residues. Trimming removed 2 bases at V and 8 bases at J, with 15 bases between. The germline gives CDR1 LNHNV, CDR2 YYDKDF (reference sequence). DNA for the CDR3: TGTGCCACCAGCAGATCGAAGGGGGTGGAGGGCTACACCTTC. This encodes CATSRSKGVEGYTF. Full variable domain (missing parts from reference TRBV15 and TRBJ1-2): DAMVIQNPRYQVTQFGKPVTLSCSQTLNHNVMYWYQQKSSQAPKLLFHYYDKDFNNEADTPDNFQSRRPNTSFCFLDIRSPGLGDTAMYLCATSRSKGVEGYTFGSGTRLTVV.

This chain links TRBV2 with TRBJ2-7, with 9 bases identical to TRBD2. Per germline, CDR1 SNHLY and CDR2 FYNNEI. The ends lost 7 bases at V and 4 bases at J; junction bases unmatched: 5. The CDR3 sequence is 13 residues long. DNA of the CDR3: TGTGCCAGCAAACAGAGCGGGGGGTACGAGCAGTACGTC. Amino acids: CASKQSGGYEQYV.

This clone was found a few times. J is TRBJ2-2 and V is TRBV10-1; D remains unclear. Trimming took off 3 bases at V and 0 bases at J, with 2 bases between the two ends. The CDR3 is made up of 13 amino acids. The germline V gene has CDR1 WNHNN and CDR2 SYGVQD (reference sequence). The CDR3 sequence is CASSDTNTGELFF. As DNA, the CDR3 is TGCGCCAGCAGTGACACGAACACCGGGGAGCTGTTTTTT.